Included here is one T cell receptor beta chain sequence, with context. The data belong to a study of T cell changes during pregnancy in multiple sclerosis. Only in-frame clones appear in the TCRdb table, and some are missing; sequencing was by immunoSEQ multiplex PCR. The sample has 33,000 or so clones, about 88% seen once. The CDR3 runs to 13 residues. V was cut by 5 bases and J by 12 bases, with 19 bases left in between. Germline CDR1 reads SNHLY; CDR2 reads FYNNEI. The chain has TRBV2 and TRBJ1-1; a possible D gene is TRBD1 (5 bases). The specimen was CD8+ T cells from peripheral blood mononuclear cells, collected in the third trimester of pregnancy. This TCR was recovered from a female donor with multiple sclerosis, enrolled in a pregnancy study. The chain's CDR3 is CASSLGTGSGTFF. The CDR3 DNA is TGTGCCAGCAGTCTTGGAACAGGAAGTGGGACTTTCTTT.